These 9 T cell receptor beta chains were all obtained from the same sample, sequenced in a study of OX40 agonist ivuxolimab in advanced cancers. Here immunoSEQ multiplex PCR was the method, and the copy in TCRdb shows in-frame clones only, minus some. This sample has some 74,000 clones; roughly 90% occur once, and the top ten carry 0.75% to 1%. The sequencing here drew on CD4+ or CD8+ T cells sorted from blood, taken in a trial of the OX40 agonist ivuxolimab. These receptors were taken from an adult with an advanced solid tumor such as melanoma, head and neck, liver or kidney cancer.

About this clone: Other DNA sequences in this specimen translate into the identical CDR3. This rearrangement joins TRBV28 to TRBJ2-2; 11 positions agree with TRBD1. Trimming removed 8 bases from V and 5 bases from J; junction bases left unmatched: 4. This CDR3 is built from 14 residues. Germline lookup yields CDR1 MDHEN and CDR2 SYDVKM. The CDR3, as DNA: TGTGCCAGCCGGCGGGACAGGGGGACCGGGGAGCTGTTTTTT. It codes for CASRRDRGTGELFF.

The V call is TRBV28, the J call TRBJ1-2; TRBD1 matches 9 bases. Germline values: CDR1 MDHEN, CDR2 SYDVKM. V trimming: 5 bases; J trimming: 0 bases; junction bases outside the gene matches: 10. The CDR3 is made up of 17 amino acids. The CDR3 DNA is TGTGCCAGCAGTCACCACAGGGGGCGGGAAACTAACTATGGCTACACCTTC. Translation gives CASSHHRGRETNYGYTF.

V is TRBV5-4 and J is TRBJ2-5, with D perhaps TRBD1 (5 bases). CDR3 length: 14 amino acids. The V gene lost 0 bases and the J gene lost 3 bases, with 9 bases spanning the gap. From germline, CDR1 is SGHNT and CDR2 YYREEE (reference sequence). This CDR3 reads CASSLGQREETQYF. The CDR3 DNA reads TGTGCCAGCAGCTTGGGACAGCGAGAAGAGACCCAGTACTTC.

This clone is medium-sized within its sample. At one end, the junction sequence differs from germline, possibly due to a read error. This rearrangement joins TRBV7-7 to TRBJ2-7, with D hard to call. The CDR3 spans 13 residues. Looked up from germline, CDR1 is SSHAT and CDR2 is FNYEAQ (reference sequence). The CDR3 DNA is TGTGCTAGCAGCTTAGACGGCAGCCACGAGCAGTACTTC. The encoded protein is CASSLDGSHEQYF.

The chain has TRBV27 and TRBJ1-5; possibly TRBD1 for D (5 bases). Trimming stripped 3 bases from V and 2 bases from J, with 17 bases between. This CDR3 has 17 amino acids. CDR1 and CDR2 (germline): MNHEY, SMNVEV (reference sequence). The DNA of the CDR3 is TGTGCCAGCAGTTTCTATGCGGGGGGGAGAGGCAATCAGCCCCAGCATTTT. It encodes CASSFYAGGRGNQPQHF.

The chain employs TRBV7-9 and TRBJ2-2; D perhaps matches TRBD1 (5 bases). Germline loops: CDR1 SEHNR, CDR2 FQNEAQ (reference sequence). The CDR3 runs to 14 residues. V was shortened by 6 bases and J by 4 bases, with 12 bases between the two germline ends. Here the CDR3 reads CASRADSTTGELFF. In nucleotides, the CDR3 is TGTGCCAGCAGGGCTGACAGCACCACCGGGGAGCTGTTTTTT.

This clone showed up just a few times. The V and J genes are TRBV12-5 and TRBJ1-1; D might be TRBD1 (6 bases). Trimming took off 7 bases at V and 1 base at J, with 10 bases between the two ends. Germline values: CDR1 LGHNT, CDR2 FRNRAP. The CDR3 is made up of 13 amino acids. The CDR3 region is CASVRGENTEAFF. The CDR3 DNA is TGTGCTAGTGTTAGGGGGGAGAACACTGAAGCTTTCTTT.

The chain links TRBV9 to TRBJ2-1; 9 bases align to TRBD1. This CDR3 region has 16 residues. Germline V lookup: CDR1 SGDLS, CDR2 YYNGEE. Trimming cost V 3 bases and J 8 bases; bases outside gene matches: 12. The chain's CDR3 is CASSAHSGTGRYEQFF. The CDR3 DNA reads as TGTGCCAGCAGCGCCCACTCCGGGACAGGGAGGTATGAGCAGTTCTTC.

The rearrangement uses TRBV7-8 and TRBJ2-7, with TRBD1 matching over 7 bases. This CDR3 has 13 amino acids. Germline CDR1 reads SGHVS; CDR2 reads FQNEAQ. The V and J ends lost 5 bases and 2 bases, in that order; junction bases with no gene match: 3. CDR3 bases: TGTGCCAGCAGCCGAGGGACAGCCTACGAGCAGTACTTC. It codes for CASSRGTAYEQYF.